The rows below give T cell receptor beta chains drawn from one sample of a study of blood T cell repertoires in COVID-19. Libraries were prepared by immunoSEQ multiplex PCR; TCRdb keeps only in-frame clonotypes and omits some of them. The repertoire holds 300,000 to 450,000 clones, with more than 75% as singletons. The sequenced sample consisted of PBMCs or T cells enriched from blood (not recorded which). Every receptor here comes from a man younger than 40 who had recovered from COVID-19. CDR3s include the opening cysteine and the closing phenylalanine or tryptophan. The D gene is left open where the match is weak. Part of the rows lack a size; the others show once, few, many or a class for expanded clones.

-,TRBJ2-4,-,TRBV3-1/TRBV3-2,TGTGCCAGCAGCAATGCGGGCCGTAGGACCAAAAACATTCAGTACTTC,CASSNAGRRTKNIQYF
TRBD1,TRBJ1-5,-,TRBV4-1,TGCGCCAGCAGCCAAGAGAAGGGACAGGGGGCGAGTGGTCAGCCCCAGCATTTT,CASSQEKGQGASGQPQHF
TRBD1,TRBJ1-2,few,TRBV7-9,TGTGCCAGCAGCCCCCCCGCGGCAGGGGGCCCCGCAACTTATGGCTACACCTTC,CASSPPAAGGPATYGYTF
-,TRBJ2-6,-,TRBV3-1/TRBV3-2,TGTGCCAGCAGCCAAGATGGGGCCTCTGGGGCCAACGTCCTGACTTTC,CASSQDGASGANVLTF
-,TRBJ1-1,-,TRBV30,TGTGCCTGGAGTGTACCTGGGACAAGGAACACTGAAGCTTTCTTT,CAWSVPGTRNTEAFF
-,TRBJ2-1,-,TRBV2,TGTGCCAGCAGGACCGAGACTGGTCCCTACAATGAGCAGTTCTTC,CASRTETGPYNEQFF
-,TRBJ1-1,few,TRBV4-1,TGCGCCAGCAGCCAAGGCCCTATAAAAACTGAAGCTTTCTTT,CASSQGPIKTEAFF
-,TRBJ1-2,-,TRBV5-5,TGTGCCAGCAGCTTGGAGCCCCCGGGGGGCTACACCTTC,CASSLEPPGGYTF
-,TRBJ2-7,-,TRBV6-2/TRBV6-3,TGTGCCAGCAGTTACCGTCTTACAAGGAGCTCCTACGAGCAGTACTTC,CASSYRLTRSSYEQYF
-,TRBJ1-6,-,TRBV9,TGTGCCAGCAGCGTGGATGCGGTGGATTCACCCCTCCACTTT,CASSVDAVDSPLHF
-,TRBJ1-4,-,TRBV30,TGTGCCTGGAGTGGGGGCTCGGGGGGGGCACACGAAAAACTGTTTTTT,CAWSGGSGGAHEKLFF
TRBD1,TRBJ1-2,-,TRBV6-5,TGTGCCAGCAGTACCTACAGGGGAGGTAACTATGGCTACACCTTC,CASSTYRGGNYGYTF
TRBD1,TRBJ1-4,-,TRBV9,TGTGCCAGCAGCGAGTCAGGGGGGACTAATGAAAAACTGTTTTTT,CASSESGGTNEKLFF
TRBD1,TRBJ2-5,-,TRBV11-2,TGTGCCAGCAGCTTGGACAGGCAAGAGACCCAGTACTTC,CASSLDRQETQYF
TRBD1,TRBJ1-2,-,TRBV30,TGTGCCTGGAGTTTTACAGGGGGTTATCCAACCTCCTATGGCTACACCTTC,CAWSFTGGYPTSYGYTF
TRBD1,TRBJ1-2,few,TRBV7-2,TGTGCCAGCAGCCCCGGAGGTCAGGGGGACGGCTACACCTTC,CASSPGGQGDGYTF
TRBD2,TRBJ2-3,-,TRBV9,TGTGCCAGCAGCTTAGGACTAGCGGGGGTGCGGGCTACGCAGTATTTT,CASSLGLAGVRATQYF
-,TRBJ2-2,-,TRBV5-1,TGCGCCAGCGCCGAACAGGGTTCTGCCACCGGGGAGCTGTTTTTT,CASAEQGSATGELFF
-,TRBJ2-7,-,TRBV10-1,TGCGCCAGCAGTGAATCCGGGGTGACCTACGAGCAGTACTTC,CASSESGVTYEQYF
-,TRBJ1-5,-,TRBV7-8,TGTGCCAGCAGTCCCAGACAGATTTTCAATCAGCCCCAGCATTTT,CASSPRQIFNQPQHF